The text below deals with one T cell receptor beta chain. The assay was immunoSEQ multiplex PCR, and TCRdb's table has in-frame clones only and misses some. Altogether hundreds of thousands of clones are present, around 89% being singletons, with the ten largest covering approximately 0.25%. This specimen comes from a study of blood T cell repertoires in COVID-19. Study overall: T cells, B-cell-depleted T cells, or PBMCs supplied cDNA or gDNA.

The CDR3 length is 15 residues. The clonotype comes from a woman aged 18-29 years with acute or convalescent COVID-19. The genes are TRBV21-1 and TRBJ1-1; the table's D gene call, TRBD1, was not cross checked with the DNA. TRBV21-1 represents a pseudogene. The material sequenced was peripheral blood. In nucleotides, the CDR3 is TGTGCCAGCAGCAAAACCCAGGGCATGAACACTGAAGCTTTCTTT. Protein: CASSKTQGMNTEAFF.